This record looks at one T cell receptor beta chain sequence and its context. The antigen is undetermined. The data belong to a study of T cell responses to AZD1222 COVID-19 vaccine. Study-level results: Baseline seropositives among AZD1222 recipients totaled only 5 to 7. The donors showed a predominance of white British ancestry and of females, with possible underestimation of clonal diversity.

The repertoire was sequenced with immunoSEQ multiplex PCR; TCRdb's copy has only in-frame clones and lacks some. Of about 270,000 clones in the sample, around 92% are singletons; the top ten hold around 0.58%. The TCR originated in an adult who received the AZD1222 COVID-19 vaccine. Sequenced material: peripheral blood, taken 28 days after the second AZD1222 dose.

CDR3 sequence reads: CASSPAVYSNQPQHF. CDR3 in DNA: TGTGCCAGCAGTCCGGCAGTTTATAGCAATCAGCCCCAGCATTTT. The gene calls are TRBV2 and TRBJ1-5; no firm D call. Germline V lookup: CDR1 SNHLY, CDR2 FYNNEI. With 5 bases removed from V and 0 bases from J, the gap between germline ends came to 11 bases. The CDR3 contains 15 residues.